The entry below gives a single T cell receptor beta chain sequence along with its context. What it binds is not known. The data belong to a study of a mutant IDH1 vaccine in newly diagnosed glioma. The CDR3 length is 14 residues. V trimming: 3 bases; J trimming: 4 bases; junction bases outside the gene matches: 2. Germline CDR1 and CDR2: LNHDA and SQIVND (reference sequence). Time point denoted: week 35, safety follow-up. A single vaccine dose contained 300 ug of mutant IDH1 20-mer peptide, and topical imiquimod was used with it. Assay used: immunoSEQ multiplex PCR; TCRdb lists only in-frame clones, some missing. Among tens of thousands of clones listed, roughly 74% were seen once.

The sample consisted of PBMCs, taken from a glioma patient whose treatment included an IDH1 peptide vaccine. The TCR originated in a man in his fifties with glioma. The J gene is TRBJ1-5, the V gene TRBV19, with 8 positions matching TRBD1. CDR3 DNA: TGTGCCAGTAGTATGGACAGGGCAAATCAGCCCCAGCATTTT. It encodes CASSMDRANQPQHF.